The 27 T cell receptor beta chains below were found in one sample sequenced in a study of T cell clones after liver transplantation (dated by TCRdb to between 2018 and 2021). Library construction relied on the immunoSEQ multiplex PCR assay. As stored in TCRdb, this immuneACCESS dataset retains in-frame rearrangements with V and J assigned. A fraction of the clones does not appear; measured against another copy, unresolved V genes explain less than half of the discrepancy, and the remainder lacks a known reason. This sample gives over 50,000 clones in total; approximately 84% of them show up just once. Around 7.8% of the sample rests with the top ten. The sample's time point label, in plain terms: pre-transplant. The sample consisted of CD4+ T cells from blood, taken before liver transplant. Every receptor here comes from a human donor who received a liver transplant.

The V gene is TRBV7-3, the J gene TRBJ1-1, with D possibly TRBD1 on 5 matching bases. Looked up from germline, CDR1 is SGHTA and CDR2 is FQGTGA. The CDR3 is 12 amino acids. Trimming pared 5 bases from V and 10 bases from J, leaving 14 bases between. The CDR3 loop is CASSLHPGRAFF. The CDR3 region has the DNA TGTGCCAGCAGCCTCCACCCAGGGAGAGCTTTCTTT.

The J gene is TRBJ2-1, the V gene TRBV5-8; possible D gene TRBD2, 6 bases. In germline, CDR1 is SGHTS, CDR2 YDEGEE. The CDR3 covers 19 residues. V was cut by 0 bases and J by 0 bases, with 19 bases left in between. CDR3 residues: CASSLDGSGTSSSYNEQFF. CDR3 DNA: TGTGCCAGCAGCTTGGATGGTAGCGGAACTTCGAGCTCCTACAATGAGCAGTTCTTC. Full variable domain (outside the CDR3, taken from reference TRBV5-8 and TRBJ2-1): EAGVTQSPTHLIKTRGQQATLRCSPISGHTSVYWYQQALGLGLQFLLWYDEGEERNRGNFPPRFSGRQFPNYSSELNVNALELEDSALYLCASSLDGSGTSSSYNEQFFGPGTRLTVL.

This chain's CDR3 is CASSPVTGDEQFF. The CDR3 nucleotides read TGTGCCAGCAGTCCTGTCACAGGGGATGAGCAGTTCTTC. The V and J genes are TRBV28 and TRBJ2-1; TRBD1 matches at 7 bases. The CDR3 has 13 residues. Germline V gene lookup returns CDR1 MDHEN and CDR2 SYDVKM. V lost 5 bases and J lost 8; bases outside the gene matches: 6.

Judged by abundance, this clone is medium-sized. The CDR3 bases are TGCGCCAGCAGCATAACAGGTGCTAACTCTGGAAACACCATATATTTT. Amino acid sequence: CASSITGANSGNTIYF. V and J are TRBV5-1 and TRBJ1-3; D is perhaps TRBD1 (5 bases). CDR1 is SGHRS, CDR2 YFSETQ, per germline. The CDR3 has 16 residues. The V end was cut by 4 bases, the J end by 0 bases, with 14 bases between.

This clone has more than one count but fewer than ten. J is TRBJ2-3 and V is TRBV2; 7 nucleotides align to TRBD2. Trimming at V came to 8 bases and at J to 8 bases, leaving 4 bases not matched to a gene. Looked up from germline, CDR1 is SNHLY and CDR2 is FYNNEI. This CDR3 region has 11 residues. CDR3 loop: CASRGGSTQYF. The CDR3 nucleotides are TGTGCCAGCCGGGGAGGGTCTACGCAGTATTTT.

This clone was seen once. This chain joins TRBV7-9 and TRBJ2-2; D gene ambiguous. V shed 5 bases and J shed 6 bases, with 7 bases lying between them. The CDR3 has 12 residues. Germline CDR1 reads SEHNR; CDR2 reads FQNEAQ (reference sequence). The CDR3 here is CASSERAGELFF. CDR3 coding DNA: TGTGCCAGCAGCGAACGGGCCGGGGAGCTGTTTTTT.

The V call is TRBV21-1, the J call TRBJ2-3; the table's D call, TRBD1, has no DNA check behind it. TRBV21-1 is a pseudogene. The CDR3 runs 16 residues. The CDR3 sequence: CASSKASQGNTDTQYF. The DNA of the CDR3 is TGTGCCAGCAGCAAAGCCTCTCAGGGGAACACAGATACGCAGTATTTT.

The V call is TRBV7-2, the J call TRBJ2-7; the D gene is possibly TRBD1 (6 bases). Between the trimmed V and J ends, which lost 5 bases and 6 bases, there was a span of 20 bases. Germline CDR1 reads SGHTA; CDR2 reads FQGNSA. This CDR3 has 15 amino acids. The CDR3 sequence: CASSPLIWGRGEQYF. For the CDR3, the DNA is TGTGCCAGCAGCCCGCTGATATGGGGCAGGGGCGAGCAGTACTTC.

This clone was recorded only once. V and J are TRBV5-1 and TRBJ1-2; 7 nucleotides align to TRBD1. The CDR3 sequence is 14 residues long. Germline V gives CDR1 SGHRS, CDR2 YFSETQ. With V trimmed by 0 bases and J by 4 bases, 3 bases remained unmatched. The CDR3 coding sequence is TGCGCCAGCAGCTTGGGGGCAGGGGGCTATGGCTACACCTTC. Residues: CASSLGAGGYGYTF.

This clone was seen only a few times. Here the CDR3 DNA reads TGTGCCAGCAGCGTATACCAGAACACAGATACGCAGTATTTT. This gives the protein CASSVYQNTDTQYF. The chain employs TRBV9 and TRBJ2-3; D is unresolved. CDR3 size: 14 residues. Trimming shortened V by 1 base and J by 2 bases, and 8 bases separated the two germline ends. CDR1 is SGDLS, CDR2 YYNGEE, per germline. The full variable domain, with the rest looked up from reference TRBV9 and TRBJ2-3, is DSGVTQTPKHLITATGQRVTLRCSPRSGDLSVYWYQQSLDQGLQFLIQYYNGEERAKGNILERFSAQQFPDLHSELNLSSLELGDSALYFCASSVYQNTDTQYFGPGTRLTVL.

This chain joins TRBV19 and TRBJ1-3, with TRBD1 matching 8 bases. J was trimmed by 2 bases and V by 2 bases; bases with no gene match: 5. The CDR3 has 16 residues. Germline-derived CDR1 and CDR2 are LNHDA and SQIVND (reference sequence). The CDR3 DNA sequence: TGTGCCAGTAGTATAACCCCGGACAGGGCTGGAAACACCATATATTTT. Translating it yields CASSITPDRAGNTIYF.

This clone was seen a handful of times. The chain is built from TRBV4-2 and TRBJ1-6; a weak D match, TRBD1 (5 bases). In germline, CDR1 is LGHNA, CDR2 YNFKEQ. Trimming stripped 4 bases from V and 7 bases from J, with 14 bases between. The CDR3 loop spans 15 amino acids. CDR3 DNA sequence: TGTGCCAGCAGCCCCAGCAGCCAGGGAAATTCACCCCTCCACTTT. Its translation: CASSPSSQGNSPLHF.

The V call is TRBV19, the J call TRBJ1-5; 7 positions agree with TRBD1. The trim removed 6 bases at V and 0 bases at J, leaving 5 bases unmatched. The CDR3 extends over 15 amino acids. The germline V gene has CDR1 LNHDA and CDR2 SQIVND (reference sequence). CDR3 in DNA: TGTGCCAGTAGCGGGGACAGTTATAGCAATCAGCCCCAGCATTTT. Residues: CASSGDSYSNQPQHF.

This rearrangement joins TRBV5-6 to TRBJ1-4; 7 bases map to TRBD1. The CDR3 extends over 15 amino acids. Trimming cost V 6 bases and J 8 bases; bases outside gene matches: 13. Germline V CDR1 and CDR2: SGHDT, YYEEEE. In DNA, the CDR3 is TGTGCCAGCACCCTAAGGGGGCAGGGCCGGGAAAAACTGTTTTTT. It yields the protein CASTLRGQGREKLFF.

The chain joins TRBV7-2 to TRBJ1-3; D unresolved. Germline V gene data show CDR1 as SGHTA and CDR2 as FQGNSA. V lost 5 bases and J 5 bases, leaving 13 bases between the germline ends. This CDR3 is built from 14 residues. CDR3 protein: CASSSVGSRNTIYF. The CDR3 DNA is TGTGCCAGCAGCAGTGTTGGGTCAAGAAACACCATATATTTT.

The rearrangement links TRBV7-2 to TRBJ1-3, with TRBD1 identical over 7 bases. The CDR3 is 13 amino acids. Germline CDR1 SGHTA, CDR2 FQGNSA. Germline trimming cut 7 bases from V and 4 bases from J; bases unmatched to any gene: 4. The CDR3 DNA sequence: TGTGCCAGCATCCGGACAGGAGGAAACACCATATATTTT. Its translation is CASIRTGGNTIYF. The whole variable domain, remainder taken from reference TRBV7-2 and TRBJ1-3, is GAGVSQSPSNKVTEKGKDVELRCDPISGHTALYWYRQSLGQGLEFLIYFQGNSAPDKSGLPSDRFSAERTGGSVSTLTIQRTQQEDSAVYLCASIRTGGNTIYFGEGSWLTVV.

Here the CDR3 reads CASSPTTGSETQYF. The CDR3 DNA follows: TGTGCCAGCAGCCCGACGACAGGGAGTGAGACCCAGTACTTC. The chain has TRBV7-6 and TRBJ2-5; 7 bases align to TRBD1. The CDR3 is 14 amino acids. CDR1 is SGHVS, CDR2 FNYEAQ, per germline. Trimming cost V 5 bases and J 5 bases; bases outside gene matches: 8.

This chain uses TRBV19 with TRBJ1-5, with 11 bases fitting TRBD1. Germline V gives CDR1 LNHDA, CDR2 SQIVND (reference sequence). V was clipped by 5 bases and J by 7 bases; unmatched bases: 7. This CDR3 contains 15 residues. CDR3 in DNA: TGTGCCAGTAGTGTAGGGACAGGGGGTAAACAGCCCCAGCATTTT. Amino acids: CASSVGTGGKQPQHF.

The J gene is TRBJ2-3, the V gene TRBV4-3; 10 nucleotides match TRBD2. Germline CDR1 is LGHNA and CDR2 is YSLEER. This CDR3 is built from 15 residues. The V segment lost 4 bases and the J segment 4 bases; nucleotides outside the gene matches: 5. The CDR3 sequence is CASSLGLAEADTQYF. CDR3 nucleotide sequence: TGCGCCAGCAGCCTAGGACTAGCGGAAGCAGATACGCAGTATTTT.

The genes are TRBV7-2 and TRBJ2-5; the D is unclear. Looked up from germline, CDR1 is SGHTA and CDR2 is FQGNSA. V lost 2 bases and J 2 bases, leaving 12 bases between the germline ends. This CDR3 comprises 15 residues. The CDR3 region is CASSLKTRRQETQYF. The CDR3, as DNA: TGTGCCAGCAGCTTAAAGACTCGTAGACAAGAGACCCAGTACTTC.

CDR3 DNA: TGTGCCAGCAGTCGAGGCGGGAGTGGAACAGATACGCAGTATTTT. The encoded protein is CASSRGGSGTDTQYF. The V call is TRBV9, the J call TRBJ2-3; 7 bases agree with TRBD2. This CDR3 has 15 residues. Germline V gene sequence: CDR1 SGDLS, CDR2 YYNGEE. The V and J ends lost 5 bases and 3 bases, in that order; junction bases with no gene match: 9.

The CDR3 protein is CASSSPYRGSGNTIYF. CDR3 coding DNA: TGTGCCAGTAGTTCCCCGTACAGGGGCTCTGGAAACACCATATATTTT. The J gene is TRBJ1-3, the V gene TRBV19; 7 bases map to TRBD1. The CDR3 is made up of 16 amino acids. The V gene's germline CDR1 is LNHDA and CDR2 SQIVND (reference sequence). The V and J ends lost 5 bases and 0 bases, in that order; junction bases with no gene match: 7.

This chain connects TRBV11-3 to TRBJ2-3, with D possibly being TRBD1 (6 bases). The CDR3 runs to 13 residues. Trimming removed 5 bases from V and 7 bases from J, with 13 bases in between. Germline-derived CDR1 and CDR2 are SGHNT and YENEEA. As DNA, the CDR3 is TGTGCCAGCAGCCGAGACAGGTGGAATACGCAGTATTTT. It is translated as CASSRDRWNTQYF.

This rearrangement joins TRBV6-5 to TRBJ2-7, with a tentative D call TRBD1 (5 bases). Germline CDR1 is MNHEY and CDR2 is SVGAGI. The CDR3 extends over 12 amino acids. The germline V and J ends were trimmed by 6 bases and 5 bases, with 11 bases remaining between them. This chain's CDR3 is CASSHRINEQYF. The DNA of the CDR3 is TGTGCCAGCAGCCACAGGATAAACGAGCAGTACTTC.

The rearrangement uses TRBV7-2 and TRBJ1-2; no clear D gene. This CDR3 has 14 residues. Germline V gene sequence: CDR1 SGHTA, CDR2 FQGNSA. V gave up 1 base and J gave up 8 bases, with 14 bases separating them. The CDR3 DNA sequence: TGTGCCAGCAGCTTAGTACTGGAATCGGGGGGCTACACCTTC. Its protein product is CASSLVLESGGYTF.

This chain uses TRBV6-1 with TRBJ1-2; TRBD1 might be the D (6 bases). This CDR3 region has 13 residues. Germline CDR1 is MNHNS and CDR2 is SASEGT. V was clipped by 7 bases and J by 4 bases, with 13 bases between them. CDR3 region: CASTPTGGYGYTF. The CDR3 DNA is TGTGCCAGCACCCCGACAGGTGGCTATGGCTACACCTTC.

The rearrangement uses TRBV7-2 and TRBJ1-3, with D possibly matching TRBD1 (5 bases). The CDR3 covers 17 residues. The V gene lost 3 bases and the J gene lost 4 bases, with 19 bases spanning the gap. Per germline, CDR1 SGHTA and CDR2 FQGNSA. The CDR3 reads CASSFYPPGGVGNTIYF. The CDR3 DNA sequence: TGTGCCAGCAGCTTTTATCCCCCTGGAGGGGTCGGAAACACCATATATTTT.